The present entry profiles one TCR beta chain with its context. Its antigen is unknown. No qualities accompany the bases; no much larger clone lies one base away. The sample comes from a study of blood T cell repertoires in COVID-19 (dated by TCRdb to 2018 to 2021). Study-wide context: Samples covering the acute and convalescent phases of COVID-19 were provided by collaborators in the United States, Italy and Spain. Where available, HLA class I and class II types were taken from metadata supplied by the sample provider and were not determined by assay-based typing. The material from the prospective study consisted of cDNA or gDNA derived from T cells, B-cell-depleted T cells, or PBMCs. Samples were obtained from the ongoing ImmuneRACE study (first 160 participants) and from some 1,200 subjects provided by 6 global collaborators. The repertoires were released in a freely available public database intended as a resource for research on the immune response to SARS-CoV-2. A de-identified subject ID, COVID-19 status, age in years and sex were almost always included in the sample metadata. The dataset comprised deeply sampled blood TCRbeta repertoires from subjects exposed to, actively infected with, or recovered from COVID-19. What the research found in general, with its limitations: Clinical and demographic metadata were provided uncurated, with the amount varying by source and participant.

TCRbeta CDR3 regions were amplified from genomic DNA using the immunoSEQ Assay, a bias-controlled multiplex PCR. For the original study's pipeline: Nucleated cell counts per sample were estimated from amplification of reference gene primers within the assay. Sequence reads were collapsed and filtered to measure the absolute abundance of every unique TCRbeta CDR3 rearrangement. Productive Simpson clonality was computed per sample as the square root of Simpson's diversity index over productive rearrangements. The clones in this table, taken by TCRdb from immuneACCESS, are in-frame only. Not every clone is retained; where verified, under half of the shortfall comes from an unresolved V gene, and the cause of the rest is unknown. V and J calls plus clone size are reproduced from that table; the DNA served to infer D and trimming. The sample data list about 250,000 clones, and about nine tenths of these were observed just once. Clones ranked in the top ten supply roughly 6% of the sample.

In Seattle, one collaborating source enrolled patients while the infection was active and tracked those patients longitudinally over the course of disease. The collaborating institutions used their own protocols to collect whole blood in K2EDTA tubes. Collaborator samples were shipped for TCRbeta analysis as frozen whole blood, isolated PBMCs, or DNA extracted from either sample type. The sequencing sample was made of peripheral blood. The clonotype comes from a woman aged 25 to 39 with COVID-19, enrolled during active disease.

The DNA reads as follows: TGTGCCAGCAGTGACTCCGTTGAAGCTTTCTTT. This encodes CASSDSVEAFF. The chain employs TRBV2 and TRBJ1-1; no D segment can be confidently identified. V gives up 3 bases and J gives up 7 bases, and the segment between their germline ends measures 6 bases. As encoded in the germline V gene, CDR1 is SNHLY while CDR2 is FYNNEI. The CDR3 measures 11 amino acids from cysteine to phenylalanine. Only CDR3 DNA remains: 33 bases, in frame from the first base.